The 30 T cell receptor beta chains in this list originate from one sample, sequenced in a study of cytomegalovirus exposure and HLA in healthy donors. The study ran its PCR with 60 Vbeta and 13 Jbeta primers. The data were produced by immunoSEQ multiplex PCR, yet TCRdb's version contains in-frame clones alone and is incomplete. The sample contains about 180,000 clones, approximately 80% of which appear only once. Sequences were obtained from PBMCs. The receptors here all came from a woman aged 45-65 years in good health and CMV-seronegative.

This chain joins TRBV2 and TRBJ1-2; D is possibly TRBD1 (5 bases). Deletions cut 7 bases from V and 4 bases from J, with 10 bases between. CDR1 and CDR2 from the germline V gene are SNHLY and FYNNEI. The CDR3 is made up of 12 amino acids. The CDR3 loop reads CASKRGTYGYTF. The CDR3 DNA follows: TGTGCCAGCAAGCGGGGGACCTATGGCTACACCTTC.

The genes are TRBV30 and TRBJ2-7, with TRBD1 as a possible D gene (6 bases). From germline, CDR1 is GTSNPN and CDR2 SVGIG (reference sequence). Trimming removed 5 bases from V and 3 bases from J, with 14 bases in between. This CDR3 is 13 amino acids long. Here the CDR3 DNA reads TGTGCCTGGGGGGGACAACTACACTACGAGCAGTACTTC. It codes for CAWGGQLHYEQYF. The whole variable domain, filled in from reference TRBV30 and TRBJ2-7, reads SQTIHQWPATLVQPVGSPLSLECTVEGTSNPNLYWYRQAAGRGLQLLFYSVGIGQISSEVPQNLSASRPQDRQFILSSKKLLLSDSGFYLCAWGGQLHYEQYFGPGTRLTVT.

The chain couples TRBV28 to TRBJ1-2; D remains unclear. The germline gives CDR1 MDHEN, CDR2 SYDVKM. With 5 bases removed from V and 2 bases from J, the gap between germline ends came to 9 bases. CDR3 length: 13 residues. The CDR3, as DNA: TGTGCCAGCAGTCGGGGTCGGAACTATGGCTACACCTTC. This encodes CASSRGRNYGYTF.

CDR3 sequence: CASSSILAVKTQYF. The CDR3, as DNA: TGTGCCAGCAGCTCCATCTTGGCCGTAAAGACCCAGTACTTC. This chain connects TRBV5-6 to TRBJ2-5; D is unclear. The V gene lost 3 bases and the J gene lost 6 bases, with 15 bases spanning the gap. The germline V gene encodes CDR1 SGHDT and CDR2 YYEEEE. This CDR3 is 14 amino acids long.

Only a few counts were recorded for this clone. V usage is TRBV25-1 and J usage is TRBJ2-2; 8 bases align to TRBD2. The trim removed 6 bases at V and 3 bases at J, leaving 6 bases unmatched. Germline CDR1 reads MGHDK; CDR2 reads SYGVNS. The CDR3 runs to 15 residues. This CDR3 is CASRGAGGYTGELFF. For the CDR3, the DNA is TGTGCCAGCAGAGGGGCGGGGGGCTACACCGGGGAGCTGTTTTTT.

This chain uses TRBV30 with TRBJ2-7; D perhaps matches TRBD2 (6 bases). From germline, CDR1 is GTSNPN and CDR2 SVGIG (reference sequence). CDR3 length equals 12 residues. With 3 bases removed from V and 4 bases from J, the gap between germline ends came to 10 bases. The CDR3 bases are TGTGCCTGGAGCGGGAGCGGGTACGAGCAGTACTTC. It yields the protein CAWSGSGYEQYF.

The J gene is TRBJ1-3, the V gene TRBV4-1; weak D call: TRBD1 (6 bases). This CDR3 spans 17 amino acids. Germline-derived CDR1 and CDR2 are MGHRA and YSYEKL. The V and J ends lost 2 bases and 0 bases respectively, with 14 bases between them. CDR3 sequence reads: CASSQTQGTTSGNTIYF. DNA of the CDR3: TGCGCCAGCAGCCAAACCCAGGGGACTACCTCTGGAAACACCATATATTTT.

This rearrangement joins TRBV6-5 to TRBJ2-7, with D maybe TRBD1 (5 bases). Trimming shortened V by 6 bases and J by 3 bases, and 12 bases separated the two germline ends. CDR1 and CDR2 from the germline V gene are MNHEY and SVGAGI. CDR3 size: 13 residues. The CDR3, as DNA: TGTGCCAGCAGCTCTAGGGGTGGCTACGAGCAGTACTTC. Translation gives CASSSRGGYEQYF.

The CDR3 loop is CASSSRTVDRAGTEAFF. Written as DNA, the CDR3 is TGTGCCAGCAGCTCACGAACAGTGGACAGGGCAGGCACTGAAGCTTTCTTT. This chain uses TRBV7-9 with TRBJ1-1, with 8 bases aligning to TRBD1. CDR1 is SEHNR and CDR2 is FQNEAQ in the germline V gene (reference sequence). The CDR3 is 17 amino acids. The V segment lost 4 bases and the J segment 4 bases; nucleotides outside the gene matches: 14.

This chain uses TRBV9 with TRBJ2-1, with a weak D call TRBD1 (6 bases). CDR1 and CDR2 from the germline V gene are SGDLS and YYNGEE. The V end lost 3 bases, the J end lost 10 bases, and 11 bases lay between the germline ends. This CDR3 has 12 residues. CDR3 sequence (DNA): TGTGCCAGCAGCGCCCTACAGGGAGAGCAGTTCTTC. Encoded protein: CASSALQGEQFF.

The chain uses TRBV5-5 and TRBJ2-2, with unresolved D. The V end lost 7 bases, the J end lost 4 bases, and 11 bases lay between the germline ends. The CDR3 loop spans 13 amino acids. Germline V gene data show CDR1 as SGHKS and CDR2 as YYEKEE (reference sequence). CDR3 amino acids: CASRVVGTGELFF. CDR3 in DNA: TGTGCCAGCCGGGTGGTGGGCACCGGGGAGCTGTTTTTT. Full variable domain (missing parts from reference TRBV5-5 and TRBJ2-2): DAGVTQSPTHLIKTRGQQVTLRCSPISGHKSVSWYQQVLGQGPQFIFQYYEKEERGRGNFPDRFSARQFPNYSSELNVNALLLGDSALYLCASRVVGTGELFFGEGSRLTVL.

This clone was counted between two and nine times. The gene calls are TRBV9 and TRBJ2-3; the match to TRBD2 covers 7 bases. Trimming took 3 bases from V and 4 from J; bases not matched to a gene: 2. From germline, CDR1 is SGDLS and CDR2 YYNGEE. The CDR3 runs to 13 residues. The CDR3 sequence is CASSGDYADTQYF. CDR3 nucleotides: TGTGCCAGCAGCGGGGACTACGCAGATACGCAGTATTTT.

This rearrangement joins TRBV4-3 to TRBJ2-2; possible D gene TRBD2, 5 bases. V gave up 4 bases and J gave up 2 bases, with 17 bases separating them. Germline CDR1 and CDR2: LGHNA and YSLEER. The CDR3 runs 17 residues. CDR3 sequence: CASSPSFGLINTGELFF. CDR3 bases: TGCGCCAGCAGCCCTTCCTTTGGACTTATAAACACCGGGGAGCTGTTTTTT.

This clone was observed a few times. V usage is TRBV5-6 and J usage is TRBJ2-7; a weak D match, TRBD2 (5 bases). The V end lost 3 bases, the J end lost 6 bases, and 13 bases lay between the germline ends. Germline values: CDR1 SGHDT, CDR2 YYEEEE. The CDR3 contains 13 residues. Here the CDR3 reads CASSSQRGFEQYF. The CDR3 coding sequence is TGTGCCAGCAGCTCGCAAAGAGGGTTCGAGCAGTACTTC. Full variable domain (rest looked up from reference TRBV5-6 and TRBJ2-7): DAGVTQSPTHLIKTRGQQVTLRCSPKSGHDTVSWYQQALGQGPQFIFQYYEEEERQRGNFPDRFSGHQFPNYSSELNVNALLLGDSALYLCASSSQRGFEQYFGPGTRLTVT.

The V and J genes are TRBV11-2 and TRBJ2-1; a weak D match, TRBD2 (6 bases). The CDR3 has 14 amino acids. In germline, CDR1 is SGHAT, CDR2 FQNNGV. V lost 5 bases to trimming and J lost 5 bases, with 13 bases between them. The CDR3 DNA sequence: TGTGCCAGCAGCCTTCCGGGGGTAAACAATGAGCAGTTCTTC. Its protein is CASSLPGVNNEQFF.

The chain carries TRBV28 and TRBJ2-7; D possibly corresponds to TRBD2 (6 bases). V was shortened by 6 bases and J by 6 bases, with 18 bases between the two germline ends. The germline V gene has CDR1 MDHEN and CDR2 SYDVKM. This CDR3 spans 14 amino acids. The CDR3, as DNA: TGTGCCAGCAGGACCGGGACTCTCGCCGCCGAGCAGTACTTC. The encoded protein is CASRTGTLAAEQYF.

This clone was detected only a few times. The chain has TRBV28 and TRBJ2-7; 9 bases align to TRBD1. CDR1 and CDR2 from the germline V gene are MDHEN and SYDVKM. J lost 11 bases, V lost 6 bases, and 14 bases had no gene match. The CDR3 extends over 14 amino acids. The CDR3 DNA follows: TGTGCCAGCAGCCCGGGGGGACAGGGTGGGAGGAAGTACTTC. Residues: CASSPGGQGGRKYF. Based on the CDR3 plus reference TRBV28 and TRBJ2-7, the full variable domain is DVKVTQSSRYLVKRTGEKVFLECVQDMDHENMFWYRQDPGLGLRLIYFSYDVKMKEKGDIPEGYSVSREKKERFSLILESASTNQTSMYLCASSPGGQGGRKYFGPGTRLTVT.

The chain has TRBV27 and TRBJ2-5, with 9 bases aligning to TRBD1. V lost 6 bases to trimming and J lost 4 bases; unmatched junction nucleotides: 9. Germline V CDR1 and CDR2: MNHEY, SMNVEV (reference sequence). The CDR3 runs 15 residues. This CDR3 is CASSLDRGAGETQYF. The CDR3 coding sequence is TGTGCCAGCAGCCTGGACAGGGGCGCGGGAGAGACCCAGTACTTC.

The chain couples TRBV7-2 to TRBJ2-1, with 7 bases that match TRBD2. J gave up 8 bases and V 6 bases, and 10 bases lay outside the gene matches. Germline values: CDR1 SGHTA, CDR2 FQGNSA. This CDR3 region has 14 residues. The DNA for the CDR3 is TGTGCCAGCAGAGGGGTGGGGGGGGGATATGAGCAGTTCTTC. Its translation: CASRGVGGGYEQFF.

The V and J genes are TRBV5-1 and TRBJ2-3; 10 bases are shared with TRBD2. With V trimmed by 5 bases and J by 0 bases, 6 bases remained unmatched. Germline CDR1 SGHRS, CDR2 YFSETQ. This CDR3 is built from 16 residues. The CDR3 DNA reads TGCGCCAGCAGGCCCCCGGGACTAGCGAGCACAGATACGCAGTATTTT. As protein: CASRPPGLASTDTQYF.

The rearrangement joins TRBV29-1 to TRBJ2-3; 11 positions match TRBD2. V gave up 3 bases and J gave up 4 bases; unmatched junction bases: 3. Germline V gene data show CDR1 as SQVTM and CDR2 as ANQGSEA. This CDR3 has 14 residues. The CDR3 coding sequence is TGCAGCGTTGACCCTAGCGGGGGGTCAGATACGCAGTATTTT. Amino acids: CSVDPSGGSDTQYF.

The chain couples TRBV5-1 to TRBJ2-1; possibly TRBD1 for D (6 bases). The CDR3 sequence is 15 residues long. The ends were cut back, 2 bases at V and 7 bases at J, with 16 bases in the middle. The V gene's germline CDR1 is SGHRS and CDR2 YFSETQ. This CDR3 reads CASSLQGRVGNEQFF. The CDR3 bases are TGCGCCAGCAGCTTACAGGGAAGGGTGGGGAATGAGCAGTTCTTC.

The rearrangement links TRBV18 to TRBJ1-1; 7 bases are a match to TRBD1. Trimming at V came to 7 bases and at J to 4 bases, leaving 6 bases not matched to a gene. From germline, CDR1 is KGHSH and CDR2 LQKENI. There are 13 residues in the CDR3. The CDR3 nucleotides are TGTGCCAGCTTTCAATCAGGGGGCACTGAAGCTTTCTTT. Translated: CASFQSGGTEAFF. The full variable domain, in which reference TRBV18 and TRBJ1-1 provide the parts outside the CDR3, is NAGVMQNPRHLVRRRGQEARLRCSPMKGHSHVYWYRQLPEEGLKFMVYLQKENIIDESGMPKERFSAEFPKEGPSILRIQQVVRGDSAAYFCASFQSGGTEAFFGQGTRLTVV.

The chain has TRBV4-2 and TRBJ1-3, with D perhaps TRBD1 (6 bases). Germline V gene lookup returns CDR1 LGHNA and CDR2 YNFKEQ. V gave up 4 bases and J gave up 4 bases, with 11 bases separating them. The CDR3 spans 14 residues. The CDR3 region has the DNA TGTGCCAGCAGCCCCGCCGACAGGGGAAACACCATATATTTT. Translated, it gives CASSPADRGNTIYF.

The chain recombines TRBV6-4 with TRBJ2-1; 11 nucleotides align to TRBD2. Trimming at V came to 4 bases and at J to 7 bases, leaving 3 bases not matched to a gene. Germline V CDR1 and CDR2: MRHNA, SNTAGT. The CDR3 is 14 residues long. CDR3 bases: TGTGCCAGCAGTGGGCTAGCGGGAGGAAATGAGCAGTTCTTC. Residues: CASSGLAGGNEQFF.

The V call is TRBV6-5, the J call TRBJ1-5, with D unclear. The CDR3 is 14 amino acids. The V and J ends lost 8 bases and 0 bases respectively, with 11 bases between them. In germline, CDR1 is MNHEY, CDR2 SVGAGI. This chain's CDR3 is CASAAGYSNQPQHF. CDR3 nucleotide sequence: TGTGCCAGCGCCGCAGGATATAGCAATCAGCCCCAGCATTTT.

V and J are TRBV5-1 and TRBJ1-1; 10 positions match TRBD1. CDR1 SGHRS and CDR2 YFSETQ come from the germline V gene. V lost 3 bases to trimming and J lost 2 bases; unmatched junction nucleotides: 1. The CDR3 length is 14 residues. The CDR3 DNA follows: TGCGCCAGCAGCTGGGACAGGGGAAACACTGAAGCTTTCTTT. This codes for CASSWDRGNTEAFF.

V usage is TRBV6-1 and J usage is TRBJ1-1; no definite D call. V lost 8 bases to trimming and J lost 1 base, with 5 bases between them. Germline V gene sequence: CDR1 MNHNS, CDR2 SASEGT. The CDR3 is 11 residues long. CDR3 loop: CASRGNTEAFF. CDR3 bases: TGTGCCAGCCGAGGGAACACTGAAGCTTTCTTT.

The chain employs TRBV6-4 and TRBJ2-3; 7 nucleotides align to TRBD1. Germline CDR1 reads MRHNA; CDR2 reads SNTAGT. The CDR3 length is 17 residues. V lost 0 bases, J lost 3 bases, and 9 bases stayed unmatched. Here the CDR3 DNA reads TGTGCCAGCAGTGACTCCCTGAACAGGGGTGGGACAGATACGCAGTATTTT. It encodes CASSDSLNRGGTDTQYF.

V is TRBV19 and J is TRBJ1-2; D remains ambiguous. The CDR3 loop spans 14 amino acids. Germline CDR1 reads LNHDA; CDR2 reads SQIVND (reference sequence). V lost 6 bases, J lost 5 bases, and 16 bases lay in between. For the CDR3, the DNA is TGTGCCAGTAGAGTCGGTGGACTTCAATATGGCTACACCTTC. It codes for CASRVGGLQYGYTF.